This T cell receptor (beta chain) originates from a study of shared clonotypes between healthy human individuals. The study, taken as a whole, reports: Larger estimated richness was generally seen in naive subsets than in memory subsets. It was only blood that was sampled, and tissue repertoires likely differ.

Adult Caucasians living in Nashville, Tennessee made up all of the donors. Germline CDR1 reads LNHDA; CDR2 reads SQIVND (reference sequence). Deletions cut 6 bases from V and 4 bases from J, with 10 bases between. There are 12 residues in the CDR3. To note about this clone: As yet, its antigen is unknown.

Sequencing used immunoSEQ multiplex PCR; TCRdb keeps in-frame clones, though not all of them. The repertoire consists of more than 2,000,000 clones, with 85% to 95% occurring once and the leading ten covering 0.11% to 0.15%. Sequencing was done on a sample of naive CD4+ T cells sorted from blood. Documented subset: CD45RA+ positively selected. The TCR originated in a man younger than 30 in good health. V gene TRBV19 combines with J gene TRBJ2-7; D is undetermined. CDR3 DNA sequence: TGTGCCAGTAGCCCTAGTAATTACGAGCAGTACTTC. Protein sequence: CASSPSNYEQYF.